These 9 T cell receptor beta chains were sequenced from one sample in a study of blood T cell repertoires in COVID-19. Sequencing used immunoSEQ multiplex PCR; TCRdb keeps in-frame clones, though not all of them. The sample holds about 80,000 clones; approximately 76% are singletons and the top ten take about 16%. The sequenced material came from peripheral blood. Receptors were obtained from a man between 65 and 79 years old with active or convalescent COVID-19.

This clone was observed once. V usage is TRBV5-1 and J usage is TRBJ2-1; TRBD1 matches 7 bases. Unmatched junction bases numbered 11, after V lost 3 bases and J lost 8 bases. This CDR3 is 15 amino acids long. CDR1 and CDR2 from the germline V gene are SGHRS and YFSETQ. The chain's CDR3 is CASSSGETGIHEQFF. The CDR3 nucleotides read TGCGCCAGCAGCTCAGGGGAGACAGGGATCCATGAGCAGTTCTTC. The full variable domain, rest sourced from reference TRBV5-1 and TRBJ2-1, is KAGVTQTPRYLIKTRGQQVTLSCSPISGHRSVSWYQQTPGQGLQFLFEYFSETQRNKGNFPGRFSGRQFSNSRSEMNVSTLELGDSALYLCASSSGETGIHEQFFGPGTRLTVL.

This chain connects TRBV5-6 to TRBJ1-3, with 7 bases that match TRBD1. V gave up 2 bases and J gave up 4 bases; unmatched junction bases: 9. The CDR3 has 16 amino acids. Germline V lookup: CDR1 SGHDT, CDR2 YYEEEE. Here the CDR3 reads CASSFTGESFGNTIYF. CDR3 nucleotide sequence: TGTGCCAGCAGCTTCACAGGGGAAAGTTTCGGAAACACCATATATTTT.

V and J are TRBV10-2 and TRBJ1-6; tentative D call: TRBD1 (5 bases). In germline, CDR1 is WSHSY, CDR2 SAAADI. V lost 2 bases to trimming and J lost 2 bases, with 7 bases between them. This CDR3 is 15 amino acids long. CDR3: CASSEQGAYNSPLHF. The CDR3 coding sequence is TGCGCCAGCAGTGAGCAAGGGGCCTATAATTCACCCCTCCACTTT.

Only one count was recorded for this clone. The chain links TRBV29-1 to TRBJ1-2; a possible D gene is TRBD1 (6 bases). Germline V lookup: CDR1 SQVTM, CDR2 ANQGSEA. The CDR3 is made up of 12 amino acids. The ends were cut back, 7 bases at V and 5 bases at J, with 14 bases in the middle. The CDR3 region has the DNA TGCAGCGCCGCGATACAGGGTTATGGCTACACCTTC. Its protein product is CSAAIQGYGYTF.

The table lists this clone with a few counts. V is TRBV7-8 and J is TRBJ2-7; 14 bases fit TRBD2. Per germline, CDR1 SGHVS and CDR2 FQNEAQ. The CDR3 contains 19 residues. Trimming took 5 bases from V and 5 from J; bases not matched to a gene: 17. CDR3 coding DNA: TGTGCCAGCAGCCAAACTCCGGCCCTGACTAGCGGGGGGGGGAACGAGCAGTACTTC. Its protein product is CASSQTPALTSGGGNEQYF.

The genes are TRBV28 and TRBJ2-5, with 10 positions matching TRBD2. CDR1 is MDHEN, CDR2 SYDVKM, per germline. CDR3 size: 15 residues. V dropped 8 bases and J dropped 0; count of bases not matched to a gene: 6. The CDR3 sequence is CASRGAGGYQETQYF. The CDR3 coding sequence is TGTGCCAGCCGGGGAGCGGGGGGGTACCAAGAGACCCAGTACTTC.

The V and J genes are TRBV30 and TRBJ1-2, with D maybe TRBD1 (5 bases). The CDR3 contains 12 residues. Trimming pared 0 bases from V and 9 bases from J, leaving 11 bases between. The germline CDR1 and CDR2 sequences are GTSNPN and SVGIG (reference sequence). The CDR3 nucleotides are TGTGCCTGGAGTGTCAGGGAGGAAAGCTACACCTTC. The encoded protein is CAWSVREESYTF.

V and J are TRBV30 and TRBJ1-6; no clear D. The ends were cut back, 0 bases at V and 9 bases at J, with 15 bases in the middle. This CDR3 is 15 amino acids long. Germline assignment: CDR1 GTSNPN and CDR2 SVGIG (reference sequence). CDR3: CAWSVLKLSGSPLHF. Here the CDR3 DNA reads TGTGCCTGGAGTGTATTGAAACTCTCGGGTTCACCCCTCCACTTT.

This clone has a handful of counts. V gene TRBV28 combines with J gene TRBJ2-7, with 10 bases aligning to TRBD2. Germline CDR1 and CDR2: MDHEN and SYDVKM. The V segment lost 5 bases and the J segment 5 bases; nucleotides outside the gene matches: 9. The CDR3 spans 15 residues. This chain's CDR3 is CASSESGGAKDEQYF. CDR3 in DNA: TGTGCCAGCAGTGAAAGCGGGGGGGCGAAAGACGAGCAGTACTTC.